This T cell receptor beta chain was retrieved from a study of T cell changes during pregnancy in multiple sclerosis. Produced via immunoSEQ multiplex PCR; TCRdb's table is partial and in-frame only. This table holds around 100,000 clones, more than 85% found once. This clone came up a few times. CDR1 is ENHRY, CDR2 SYGVKD, per germline. V lost 10 bases and J 4 bases, leaving 16 bases between the germline ends. This CDR3 is 13 amino acids long. This clonotype was sampled from a female donor with multiple sclerosis, enrolled in a pregnancy study. This specimen consisted of peripheral blood, obtained in the second trimester of pregnancy. The chain links TRBV10-3 to TRBJ1-2; D is unresolved. The CDR3 sequence is CATLAVDVYGYTF. CDR3 coding DNA: TGTGCCACATTGGCTGTCGATGTCTATGGCTACACCTTC.